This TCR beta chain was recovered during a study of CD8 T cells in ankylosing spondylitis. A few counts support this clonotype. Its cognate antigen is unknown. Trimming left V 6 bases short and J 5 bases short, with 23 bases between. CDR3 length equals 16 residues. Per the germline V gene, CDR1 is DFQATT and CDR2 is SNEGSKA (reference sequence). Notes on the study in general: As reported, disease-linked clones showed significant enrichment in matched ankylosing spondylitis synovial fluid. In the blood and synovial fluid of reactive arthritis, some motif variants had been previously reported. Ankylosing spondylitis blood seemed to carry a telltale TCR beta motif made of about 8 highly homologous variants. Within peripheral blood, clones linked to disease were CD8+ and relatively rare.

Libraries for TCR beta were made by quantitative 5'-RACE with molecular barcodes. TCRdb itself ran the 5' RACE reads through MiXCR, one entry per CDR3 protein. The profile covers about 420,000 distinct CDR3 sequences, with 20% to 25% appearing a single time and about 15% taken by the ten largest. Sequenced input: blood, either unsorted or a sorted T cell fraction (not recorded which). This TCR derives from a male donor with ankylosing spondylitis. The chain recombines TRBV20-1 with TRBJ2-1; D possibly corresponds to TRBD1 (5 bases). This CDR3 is CSADGPGYGIDNEQFF. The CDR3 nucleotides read TGCAGTGCCGATGGTCCAGGGTATGGTATTGACAATGAGCAGTTCTTC.